This paragraph covers one TCR beta chain sequence. The sample is drawn from a study of T cell responses to AZD1222 COVID-19 vaccine. Study at large: Doses given second, at about 4 or about 12 weeks, were pooled.

Measured with immunoSEQ multiplex PCR; TCRdb has only the in-frame clones, and not every one. The sample includes 75,000 to 95,000 clones, about 88% of them seen just once. Between the trimmed V and J ends, which lost 4 bases and 6 bases, there was a span of 8 bases. Germline-derived CDR1 and CDR2 are SGDLS and YYNGEE. CDR3 length equals 11 residues. The rearrangement links TRBV9 to TRBJ2-7, with no clear D. The sequencing used peripheral blood, collected on day 0 of AZD1222 vaccination. This receptor was obtained from an adult in good health. The CDR3 spells CASSSRPEQYF. In DNA, the CDR3 is TGTGCCAGCAGCTCCCGACCCGAGCAGTACTTC.